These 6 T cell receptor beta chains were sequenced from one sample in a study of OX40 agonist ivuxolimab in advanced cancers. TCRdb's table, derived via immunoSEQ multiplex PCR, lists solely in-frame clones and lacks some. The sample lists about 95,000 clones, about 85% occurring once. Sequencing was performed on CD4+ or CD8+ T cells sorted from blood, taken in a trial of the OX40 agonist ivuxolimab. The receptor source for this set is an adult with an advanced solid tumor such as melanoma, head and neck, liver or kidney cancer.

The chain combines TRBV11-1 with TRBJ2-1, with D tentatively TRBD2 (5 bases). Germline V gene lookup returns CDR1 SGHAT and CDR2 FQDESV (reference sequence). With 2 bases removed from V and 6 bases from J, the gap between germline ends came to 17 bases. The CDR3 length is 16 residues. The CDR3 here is CASSLNHGLAGNEQFF. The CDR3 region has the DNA TGTGCCAGCAGCTTAAATCATGGGCTAGCTGGCAATGAGCAGTTCTTC.

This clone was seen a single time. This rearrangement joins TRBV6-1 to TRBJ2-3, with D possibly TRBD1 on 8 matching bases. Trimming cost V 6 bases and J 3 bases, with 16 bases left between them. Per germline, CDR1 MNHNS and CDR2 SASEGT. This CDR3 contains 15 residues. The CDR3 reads CASRHRGGKTDTQYF. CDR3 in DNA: TGTGCCAGCAGACACAGGGGGGGAAAAACAGATACGCAGTATTTT.

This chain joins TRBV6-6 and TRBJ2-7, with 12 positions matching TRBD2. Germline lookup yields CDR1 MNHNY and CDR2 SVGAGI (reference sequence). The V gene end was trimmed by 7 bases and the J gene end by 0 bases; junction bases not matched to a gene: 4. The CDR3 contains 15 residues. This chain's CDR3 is CASTPTSGSSYEQYF. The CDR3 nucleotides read TGTGCCAGCACCCCGACTAGCGGGAGCTCCTACGAGCAGTACTTC.

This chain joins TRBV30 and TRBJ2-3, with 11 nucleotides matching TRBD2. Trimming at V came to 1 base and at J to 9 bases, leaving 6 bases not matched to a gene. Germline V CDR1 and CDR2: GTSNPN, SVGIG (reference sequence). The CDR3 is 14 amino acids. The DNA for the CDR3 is TGTGCCTGGAGTGGGGCTAGCGGGAGGATCACGCAGTATTTT. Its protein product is CAWSGASGRITQYF.

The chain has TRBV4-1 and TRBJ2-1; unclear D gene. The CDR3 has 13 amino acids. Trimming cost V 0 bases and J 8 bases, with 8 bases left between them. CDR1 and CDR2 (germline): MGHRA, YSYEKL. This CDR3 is CASSQDLVYEQFF. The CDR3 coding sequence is TGCGCCAGCAGCCAAGATCTGGTCTATGAGCAGTTCTTC.

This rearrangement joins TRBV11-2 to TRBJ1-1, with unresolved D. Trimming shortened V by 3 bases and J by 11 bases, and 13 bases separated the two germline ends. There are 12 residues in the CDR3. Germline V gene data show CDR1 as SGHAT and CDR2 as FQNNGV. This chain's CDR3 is CASSFPTRTAFF. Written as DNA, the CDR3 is TGTGCCAGCAGCTTCCCAACTAGAACGGCTTTCTTT. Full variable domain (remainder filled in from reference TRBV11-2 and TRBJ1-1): EAGVAQSPRYKIIEKRQSVAFWCNPISGHATLYWYQQILGQGPKLLIQFQNNGVVDDSQLPKDRFSAERLKGVDSTLKIQPAKLEDSAVYLCASSFPTRTAFFGQGTRLTVV.